This is a list of T cell receptor beta chains from one sample in a study of T cell changes during pregnancy in multiple sclerosis. Method: immunoSEQ multiplex PCR; TCRdb's copy keeps in-frame clones and lacks some. Of 91,000 or so clones in the sample, approximately 94% were seen once. Sequenced here: peripheral blood, sampled after pregnancy. These receptor sequences come from a female donor with multiple sclerosis, enrolled in a pregnancy study. Both conserved end residues are part of each CDR3. Each record gives: clone size, CDR3 length, D gene, J gene, V gene, CDR3 DNA, CDR3 protein. D genes are given only for firm matches. Only part of the rows carry a size: once, few, many, or a class if the clone is expanded.

NA,12,NA,TRBJ2-5,TRBV28,TGTGCCACCTCAGGGGTACAAGAGACCCAGTACTTC,CATSGVQETQYF
NA,14,NA,TRBJ1-1,TRBV28,TGTGCCAGCAGCACCCCCGGGGGAGGCACTGAAGCTTTCTTT,CASSTPGGGTEAFF
NA,17,TRBD2,TRBJ2-5,TRBV4-2,TGTGCCAGCAGCCCGGGGACTAGCGGGAGACGGGTAGAGACCCAGTACTTC,CASSPGTSGRRVETQYF
NA,14,TRBD2,TRBJ2-1,TRBV29-1,TGCAGCGGACTTAGGACTAGCAGGTACAATGAGCAGTTCTTC,CSGLRTSRYNEQFF
NA,14,TRBD2,TRBJ2-7,TRBV7-9,TGTGCCAGCAGCTTAACGGGAGGGACACGGGAGCAGTACTTC,CASSLTGGTREQYF
NA,13,NA,TRBJ1-1,TRBV18,TGTGCCAGCTCATGGGACTCAAACACTGAAGCTTTCTTT,CASSWDSNTEAFF
NA,13,NA,TRBJ1-4,TRBV5-1,TGCGCCAGCAGCTTGGGAGCTAATGAAAAACTGTTTTTT,CASSLGANEKLFF
NA,12,NA,TRBJ1-2,TRBV29-1,TGCAGCGTGATACACGGGATCTATGGCTACACCTTC,CSVIHGIYGYTF
NA,15,TRBD1,TRBJ2-7,TRBV29-1,TGCAGCGTCGCCCCGCGACAGGGGGACTCCTACGAGCAGTACTTC,CSVAPRQGDSYEQYF
NA,14,NA,TRBJ1-1,TRBV5-1,TGCGCCAGCAGCTTGACAGGCATGAACACTGAAGCTTTCTTT,CASSLTGMNTEAFF
NA,12,TRBD1,TRBJ1-2,TRBV4-3,TGCGCCAGCAGCCAACAACAGGGGGCTTACACCTTC,CASSQQQGAYTF
once,17,TRBD2,TRBJ2-3,TRBV28,TGTGCCAGCAGTCCCCTAGCGGGACGGACCTTCACAGATACGCAGTATTTT,CASSPLAGRTFTDTQYF
NA,14,TRBD1,TRBJ2-7,TRBV28,TGTGCCAGCAGTTTGGGGACAGGGTTCTACGAGCAGTACTTC,CASSLGTGFYEQYF
NA,14,TRBD2,TRBJ2-7,TRBV11-1,TGTGCCAGCAGTCGCGGACTAGCACTCTACGAGCAGTACTTC,CASSRGLALYEQYF
few,12,NA,TRBJ1-1,TRBV30,TGTGCCTGGAGTGTCCTCAACACTGAAGCTTTCTTT,CAWSVLNTEAFF
NA,14,NA,TRBJ1-4,TRBV10-1,TGCGCCAGCAGTGCTGGGGGGATTGGTGAAAAACTGTTTTTT,CASSAGGIGEKLFF
NA,13,TRBD1,TRBJ2-7,TRBV7-8,TGTGCCAGCAGTCGGGACAGGATCTACGAGCAGTACTTC,CASSRDRIYEQYF
NA,13,TRBD1,TRBJ2-7,TRBV5-1,TGCGCCAGCAGCTTTGGGACAGGCTACGAGCAGTACTTC,CASSFGTGYEQYF
few,16,TRBD2,TRBJ2-3,TRBV5-8,TGTGCCAGCAGCCGGAGGGCTAGCGGACTGAGGGATACGCAGTATTTT,CASSRRASGLRDTQYF
NA,17,TRBD1,TRBJ2-6,TRBV19,TGTGCCAGTAGTAATGGACAGGGGTCCTCTGGGGCCAACGTCCTGACTTTC,CASSNGQGSSGANVLTF
once,14,TRBD1,TRBJ2-5,TRBV5-1,TGCGCCAGTAACATGGACAGGGGGAGGGAGACCCAGTACTTC,CASNMDRGRETQYF
NA,13,NA,TRBJ1-1,TRBV30,TGTGCCTGGAAAGCGGGAGGGAACACTGAAGCTTTCTTT,CAWKAGGNTEAFF
few,15,TRBD1,TRBJ1-1,TRBV29-1,TGCAGCGTTGGGGGGGGACAGGTGCTGAACACTGAAGCTTTCTTT,CSVGGGQVLNTEAFF
once,13,TRBD1,TRBJ1-1,TRBV27,TGTGCCAGCAGTCAGGGGGTGAACACTGAAGCTTTCTTT,CASSQGVNTEAFF
NA,15,TRBD1,TRBJ1-4,TRBV4-3,TGCGCCAGCAGCCACGGGACAGGGACTAATGAAAAACTGTTTTTT,CASSHGTGTNEKLFF
NA,15,NA,TRBJ2-2,TRBV7-6,TGTGCCAGCAGCTCCGACAGAATGAACACCGGGGAGCTGTTTTTT,CASSSDRMNTGELFF
NA,14,NA,TRBJ1-5,TRBV5-1,TGCGCCAGCAGCCGCGACAGTAACAATCAGCCCCAGCATTTT,CASSRDSNNQPQHF
NA,14,NA,TRBJ1-5,TRBV7-9,TGTGCCAGCAGCTTTACGGGTAGCAATCAGCCCCAGCATTTT,CASSFTGSNQPQHF